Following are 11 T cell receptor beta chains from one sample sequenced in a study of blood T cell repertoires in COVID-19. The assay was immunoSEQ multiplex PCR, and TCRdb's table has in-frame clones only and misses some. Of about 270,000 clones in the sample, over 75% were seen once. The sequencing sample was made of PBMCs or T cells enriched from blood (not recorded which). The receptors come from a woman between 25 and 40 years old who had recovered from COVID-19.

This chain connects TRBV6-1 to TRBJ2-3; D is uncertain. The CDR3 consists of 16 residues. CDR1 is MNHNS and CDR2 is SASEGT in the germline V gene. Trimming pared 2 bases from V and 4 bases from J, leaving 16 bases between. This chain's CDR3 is CASSEKSGGGADTQYF. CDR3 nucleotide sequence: TGTGCCAGCAGTGAAAAAAGTGGCGGCGGTGCAGATACGCAGTATTTT.

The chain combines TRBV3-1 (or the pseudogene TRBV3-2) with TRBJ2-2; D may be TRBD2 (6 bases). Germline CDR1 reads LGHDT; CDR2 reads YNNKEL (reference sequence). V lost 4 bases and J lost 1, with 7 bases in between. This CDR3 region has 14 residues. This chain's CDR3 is CASSPGLNTGELFF. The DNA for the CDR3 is TGTGCCAGCAGCCCGGGACTGAACACCGGGGAGCTGTTTTTT.

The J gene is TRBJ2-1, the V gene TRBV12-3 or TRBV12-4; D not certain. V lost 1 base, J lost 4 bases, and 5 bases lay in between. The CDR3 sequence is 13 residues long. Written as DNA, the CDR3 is TGTGCCAGCAGTTTAGGAGGTTACAATGAGCAGTTCTTC. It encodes CASSLGGYNEQFF.

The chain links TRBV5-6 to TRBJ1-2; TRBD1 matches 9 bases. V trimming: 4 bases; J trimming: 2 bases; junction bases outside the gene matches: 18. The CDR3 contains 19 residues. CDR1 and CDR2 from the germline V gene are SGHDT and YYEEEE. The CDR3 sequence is CASSPDGTGGVGGNYGYTF. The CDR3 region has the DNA TGTGCCAGCAGCCCGGACGGAACAGGGGGCGTTGGGGGGAACTATGGCTACACCTTC.

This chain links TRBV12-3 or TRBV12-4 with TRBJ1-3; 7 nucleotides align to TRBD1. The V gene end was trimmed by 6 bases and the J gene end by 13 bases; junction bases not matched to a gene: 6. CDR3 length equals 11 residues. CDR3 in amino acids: CASSYDREIYF. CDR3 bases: TGTGCCAGCAGCTACGACAGGGAAATATATTTT.

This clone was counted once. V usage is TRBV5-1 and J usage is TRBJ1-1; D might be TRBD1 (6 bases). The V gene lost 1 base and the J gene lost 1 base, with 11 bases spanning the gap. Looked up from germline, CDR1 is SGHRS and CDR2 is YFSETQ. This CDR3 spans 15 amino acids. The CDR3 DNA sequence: TGCGCCAGCAGCTTGTTTGCAGGGGAGAACACTGAAGCTTTCTTT. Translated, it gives CASSLFAGENTEAFF.

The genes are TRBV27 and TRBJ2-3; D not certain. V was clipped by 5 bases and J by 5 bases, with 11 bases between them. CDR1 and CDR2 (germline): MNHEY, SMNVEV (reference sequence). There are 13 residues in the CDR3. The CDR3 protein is CASSVPRGDTQYF. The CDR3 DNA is TGTGCCAGCAGTGTGCCCCGCGGAGATACGCAGTATTTT.

CDR3 region: CASSYRTPSENEKLFF. The CDR3, as DNA: TGTGCCAGCAGTTACCGTACACCTAGTGAGAATGAAAAACTGTTTTTT. The V call is TRBV6-5, the J call TRBJ1-4; no reliable D call. The CDR3 is 16 amino acids. CDR1 and CDR2 (germline): MNHEY, SVGAGI. V was cut by 2 bases and J by 5 bases, with 15 bases left in between.

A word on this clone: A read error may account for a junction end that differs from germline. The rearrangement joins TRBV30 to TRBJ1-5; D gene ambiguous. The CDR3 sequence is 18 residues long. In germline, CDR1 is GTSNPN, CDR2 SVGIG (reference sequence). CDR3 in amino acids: CAWSVPSVFRPQDQSQHF. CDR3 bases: TGTGCCTGGAGTGTACCCTCGGTTTTCCGACCCCAGGATCAGTCCCAGCATTTT.

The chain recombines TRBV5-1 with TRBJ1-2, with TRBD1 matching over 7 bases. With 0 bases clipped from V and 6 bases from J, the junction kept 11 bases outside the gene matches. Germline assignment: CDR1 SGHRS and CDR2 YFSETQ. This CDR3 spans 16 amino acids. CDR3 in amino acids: CASSLGTGPRGDGYTF. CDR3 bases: TGCGCCAGCAGCTTGGGGACAGGACCTCGTGGGGATGGCTACACCTTC.

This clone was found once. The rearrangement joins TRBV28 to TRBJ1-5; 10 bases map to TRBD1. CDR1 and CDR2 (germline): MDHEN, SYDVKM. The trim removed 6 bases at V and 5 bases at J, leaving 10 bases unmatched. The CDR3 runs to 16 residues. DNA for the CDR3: TGTGCCAGCAGCTGGGACAGGGGAAGGATGGATCAGCCCCAGCATTTT. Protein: CASSWDRGRMDQPQHF.